This T cell receptor beta chain comes out of a study of cytotoxic CD8 clonotypes in ibrutinib-treated CLL. The protocol was immunoSEQ multiplex PCR, while the TCRdb copy is restricted to in-frame clones and leaves out a portion. The data contain roughly 330,000 clones, over 60% of them singletons. The germline V gene encodes CDR1 MNHEY and CDR2 SMNVEV (reference sequence). CDR3 size: 14 residues. V dropped 6 bases and J dropped 6; count of bases not matched to a gene: 9. The chain combines TRBV27 with TRBJ1-2; 8 nucleotides agree with TRBD1. The material was PBMCs, obtained after 36 months of ibrutinib treatment. The receptor comes from a human donor with chronic lymphocytic leukemia. The DNA for the CDR3 is TGTGCCAGCAGAGACAGGGGAATTTCGAATGGCTACACCTTC. Residues: CASRDRGISNGYTF.